A single sample is the source of the 5 T cell receptor beta chains below, sequenced in a study of shared clonotypes between healthy human individuals. The method was immunoSEQ multiplex PCR; TCRdb's version includes in-frame clones alone and lacks a portion of them. The table lists about 92,000 clones, less than 50% of them singletons. Sequencing was performed on PBMCs. The receptors originated from a woman in her 40s in good health. Some clones in this sample may be carry-over from other donors' samples.

The V call is TRBV11-3, the J call TRBJ2-7, with D perhaps given as TRBD1 or TRBD2 (5 bases each). Germline values: CDR1 SGHNT, CDR2 YENEEA. The CDR3 sequence is 13 residues long. V lost 4 bases to trimming and J lost 3 bases, with 10 bases between them. The CDR3 reads CASSSRGVYEQYF. The CDR3 nucleotides are TGTGCCAGCAGCTCCCGGGGCGTCTACGAGCAGTACTTC.

The chain employs TRBV7-2 and TRBJ2-7; weak D call: TRBD1 (6 bases). CDR1 and CDR2 from the germline V gene are SGHTA and FQGNSA. The CDR3 is 16 residues long. V shed 1 base and J shed 0 bases, with 13 bases lying between them. The CDR3 DNA sequence: TGTGCCAGCAGCTTAGTGGGGGCCCGGAGCTCCTACGAGCAGTACTTC. Its translation: CASSLVGARSSYEQYF.

This clone was seen a handful of times. This rearrangement joins TRBV28 to TRBJ1-4, with 10 bases fitting TRBD1. Germline values: CDR1 MDHEN, CDR2 SYDVKM. The CDR3 extends over 16 amino acids. J gave up 5 bases and V 3 bases, and 6 bases lay outside the gene matches. The CDR3 coding sequence is TGTGCCAGCAGTTTTCCGAGGACAGGGGGGAATGAAAAACTGTTTTTT. Translating gives CASSFPRTGGNEKLFF.

In its sample, this clone was seen a few times. The gene calls are TRBV30 and TRBJ1-3; D unresolved. This CDR3 comprises 11 residues. Germline CDR1 and CDR2: GTSNPN and SVGIG (reference sequence). V dropped 3 bases and J dropped 0 bases, with 0 bases sitting between them. The CDR3 nucleotides are TGTGCCTGGAGCTCTGGAAACACCATATATTTT. Encoded protein: CAWSSGNTIYF.

This chain connects TRBV27 to TRBJ2-6; D gene uncertain. Germline values: CDR1 MNHEY, CDR2 SMNVEV (reference sequence). V was clipped by 8 bases and J by 5 bases, with 7 bases between them. The CDR3 sequence is 12 residues long. The CDR3 nucleotides read TGTGCCAGCGGGCCTTGGGCCAACGTCCTGACTTTC. This codes for CASGPWANVLTF.